The present T cell receptor beta chain was sequenced within a study of shared clonotypes between healthy human individuals. Study information: Per donor, three plates held CD4 naive cells, three held CD4 memory, two held CD8 naive and one held CD8 memory.

TCRdb's copy holds only in-frame clones and misses some; the assay was immunoSEQ multiplex PCR. The table shows about 1,500,000 clones, with roughly 96% occurring only once. Germline CDR1 is SEHNR and CDR2 is FQNEAQ (reference sequence). With V trimmed by 5 bases and J by 6 bases, 13 bases remained unmatched. CDR3 length: 16 residues. The sample consisted of naive CD4+ T cells sorted from blood. The subset was: CD45RA+ positively selected. This TCR came from a man aged 25-45 years in good health. V gene TRBV7-9 combines with J gene TRBJ1-2, with 9 positions matching TRBD1. The CDR3 DNA follows: TGTGCCAGCAGCCACACGGACAGGGGAGGGATCGATGGCTACACCTTC. It encodes CASSHTDRGGIDGYTF.